This T cell receptor beta chain was retrieved from a study of cytomegalovirus exposure and HLA in healthy donors. Study conclusions and caveats: The dataset shows that most TCR sequences were rare, while some public TCRs occurred in many donors. TCR beta chains numbering more than 150 were designated cytomegalovirus-associated. Subsequent analysis found a tendency for first-cohort TCR clusters to co-occur within the 95 to 150 validation repertoires.

To note about this clone: Antigen specificity is unknown.

Only in-frame clones appear in the TCRdb table, and some are missing; sequencing was by immunoSEQ multiplex PCR. The profile shows under 65,000 clones, 90% to 95% of them singletons. The donors were members of the validation cohort comprising over a hundred subjects, separate from the approximately 710-subject first cohort. Trimming removed 5 bases at V and 5 bases at J, with 9 bases between. The CDR3 has 12 residues. The germline V gene encodes CDR1 SGDLS and CDR2 YYNGEE. Sequencing was done on a sample of PBMCs. The clonotype originates from a woman younger than 35 in good health and CMV-seropositive. The chain recombines TRBV9 with TRBJ2-3, with D possibly being TRBD2 (7 bases). The CDR3 DNA reads TGTGCCAGCAGAGGGGGGGAAGATACGCAGTATTTT. The encoded protein is CASRGGEDTQYF. Filled out from reference TRBV9 and TRBJ2-3, the complete variable domain reads DSGVTQTPKHLITATGQRVTLRCSPRSGDLSVYWYQQSLDQGLQFLIQYYNGEERAKGNILERFSAQQFPDLHSELNLSSLELGDSALYFCASRGGEDTQYFGPGTRLTVL.